The 19 T cell receptor beta chains listed next were all sequenced from one sample in a study of T cell responses to AZD1222 COVID-19 vaccine. Sequencing was performed with immunoSEQ multiplex PCR; in TCRdb, only in-frame clones are kept and a portion is missing. The sample includes roughly 140,000 clones, approximately 85% seen only once; the top ten take roughly 4.3%. The sample in question was peripheral blood, obtained on day 0 of MenACWY control vaccination. The receptors shown here come from an adult in good health.

The V call is TRBV5-4, the J call TRBJ2-7; D perhaps matches TRBD2 (6 bases). Germline V gene sequence: CDR1 SGHNT, CDR2 YYREEE (reference sequence). Trimming shortened V by 3 bases and J by 2 bases, and 12 bases separated the two germline ends. The CDR3 totals 14 residues. The CDR3 DNA reads as TGTGCCAGCAGCTATGCGGGGCCTCCCTACGAGCAGTACTTC. Translation gives CASSYAGPPYEQYF.

The chain combines TRBV15 with TRBJ1-4; no definite D call. Germline CDR1 LNHNV, CDR2 YYDKDF (reference sequence). V was clipped by 0 bases and J by 0 bases, with 11 bases between them. The CDR3 sequence is 17 residues long. The DNA of the CDR3 is TGTGCCACCAGCAGAGATCCAGCCGCGGCAACTAATGAAAAACTGTTTTTT. Translated: CATSRDPAAATNEKLFF.

The chain employs TRBV2 and TRBJ2-5, with 8 positions matching TRBD1. The CDR3 has 16 amino acids. CDR1 SNHLY and CDR2 FYNNEI come from the germline V gene. The J segment lost 5 bases and the V segment lost 3 bases, leaving 11 bases of the junction unmatched. CDR3 in amino acids: CASSEVGTGRGETQYF. CDR3 DNA sequence: TGTGCCAGCAGTGAGGTTGGGACAGGTCGGGGGGAGACCCAGTACTTC.

The rearrangement joins TRBV6-1 to TRBJ2-3; D might be TRBD1 (7 bases). Trimming took 4 bases from V and 1 from J, leaving 15 bases between them. This CDR3 contains 16 residues. Germline V CDR1 and CDR2: MNHNS, SASEGT. The CDR3, as DNA: TGTGCCAGCAGTGGAGGCGGGACAGCACGCACAGATACGCAGTATTTT. It yields the protein CASSGGGTARTDTQYF.

The CDR3 DNA reads as TGTGCCAGCAGTTTTGAACCAAGTAATCGCTACACCTTC. Translated: CASSFEPSNRYTF. This chain links TRBV12-3 or TRBV12-4 with TRBJ1-2; D remains unclear. With 3 bases removed from V and 9 bases from J, the gap between germline ends came to 14 bases. This CDR3 is built from 13 residues.

The rearrangement links TRBV12-5 to TRBJ2-3; 7 bases are shared with TRBD2. The CDR3 covers 18 residues. Germline CDR1 LGHNT, CDR2 FRNRAP. With 0 bases clipped from V and 4 bases from J, the junction kept 13 bases outside the gene matches. The CDR3 coding sequence is TGTGCTAGTGGTTTGGTCTCGCTGGATTGGGGGGGTCCAGATACGCAGTATTTT. The encoded protein is CASGLVSLDWGGPDTQYF.

The chain recombines TRBV28 with TRBJ1-2; tentatively, D is TRBD1 (5 bases). The germline V and J ends were trimmed by 4 bases and 8 bases, with 26 bases remaining between them. This CDR3 spans 17 amino acids. The germline V gene has CDR1 MDHEN and CDR2 SYDVKM. The CDR3: CASSSSLRQGGLYGYTF. The DNA for the CDR3 is TGTGCCAGCAGTTCATCCCTTCGGCAGGGTGGATTGTACGGCTACACCTTC.

This clone was seen once. This chain connects TRBV28 to TRBJ2-7; 9 positions agree with TRBD1. Germline CDR1 and CDR2: MDHEN and SYDVKM. The CDR3 runs 16 residues. The V segment lost 5 bases and the J segment 2 bases; nucleotides outside the gene matches: 10. CDR3 residues: CASSLAGQGLAYEQYV. The CDR3 DNA follows: TGTGCCAGCAGTCTCGCAGGACAGGGGCTAGCCTACGAGCAGTACGTC.

J is TRBJ2-3 and V is TRBV19; 8 nucleotides match TRBD2. Trimming at V came to 3 bases and at J to 1 base, leaving 3 bases not matched to a gene. CDR1 and CDR2 (germline): LNHDA, SQIVND (reference sequence). This CDR3 has 15 amino acids. Here the CDR3 DNA reads TGTGCCAGTAGTATTCGGCGGGGGGGCACAGATACGCAGTATTTT. This sequence encodes CASSIRRGGTDTQYF. Variable domain in full (rest from reference TRBV19 and TRBJ2-3): DGGITQSPKYLFRKEGQNVTLSCEQNLNHDAMYWYRQDPGQGLRLIYYSQIVNDFQKGDIAEGYSVSREKKESFPLTVTSAQKNPTAFYLCASSIRRGGTDTQYFGPGTRLTVL.

J is TRBJ1-4 and V is TRBV28; possibly TRBD1 for D (6 bases). V was pared by 7 bases and J by 0 bases, with 12 bases between. Germline values: CDR1 MDHEN, CDR2 SYDVKM. This CDR3 comprises 15 residues. The chain's CDR3 is CASTPGGATNEKLFF. The CDR3 region has the DNA TGTGCCAGCACCCCGGGGGGCGCAACTAATGAAAAACTGTTTTTT. The full variable domain, its missing parts supplied by reference TRBV28 and TRBJ1-4, is DVKVTQSSRYLVKRTGEKVFLECVQDMDHENMFWYRQDPGLGLRLIYFSYDVKMKEKGDIPEGYSVSREKKERFSLILESASTNQTSMYLCASTPGGATNEKLFFGSGTQLSVL.

There are a few counts of this clone. The chain links TRBV27 to TRBJ1-2; maybe TRBD1 (5 bases). The V end lost 3 bases, the J end lost 4 bases, and 15 bases lay between the germline ends. Germline V gene lookup returns CDR1 MNHEY and CDR2 SMNVEV (reference sequence). The CDR3 totals 15 residues. CDR3 residues: CASSLSPPGLYGYTF. The CDR3 DNA is TGTGCCAGCAGTTTGAGTCCCCCGGGGCTCTATGGCTACACCTTC.

The rearrangement links TRBV28 to TRBJ2-3; 8 bases fit TRBD1. The junction had 4 bases not matched to a gene; V was cut back by 5 bases and J by 3 bases. Per germline, CDR1 MDHEN and CDR2 SYDVKM. The CDR3 runs 14 residues. In nucleotides, the CDR3 is TGTGCCAGCAGTGTAACAGGGGGAACAGATACGCAGTATTTT. It codes for CASSVTGGTDTQYF.

This rearrangement joins TRBV30 to TRBJ2-5; D unclear. CDR1 is GTSNPN, CDR2 SVGIG, per germline (reference sequence). This CDR3 region has 11 residues. V lost 0 bases and J 5 bases, leaving 4 bases between the germline ends. The DNA of the CDR3 is TGTGCCTGGAGTGTGATGGAGACCCAGTACTTC. Encoded protein: CAWSVMETQYF.

The CDR3 sequence: CASSLEQGAHTEAFF. CDR3 in DNA: TGCGCCAGCAGCTTGGAGCAGGGGGCGCACACTGAAGCTTTCTTT. The genes are TRBV5-1 and TRBJ1-1; 8 bases line up with TRBD1. Germline CDR1 and CDR2: SGHRS and YFSETQ. Trimming at V came to 0 bases and at J to 3 bases, leaving 4 bases not matched to a gene. CDR3 length: 15 amino acids.

The genes are TRBV10-3 and TRBJ1-5; D unresolved. The CDR3 extends over 14 amino acids. Germline V lookup: CDR1 ENHRY, CDR2 SYGVKD. The germline V and J ends were trimmed by 0 bases and 9 bases, with 12 bases remaining between them. In DNA form, the CDR3 reads TGTGCCATCAGTGAGTCGTCGGGTGGAATGCCCCAGCATTTT. It is translated as CAISESSGGMPQHF.

The CDR3 region is CASRAASGDSYEQYV. The CDR3 DNA reads as TGTGCCAGCAGGGCGGCTAGCGGGGACTCCTACGAGCAGTACGTC. V is TRBV28 and J is TRBJ2-7, with 9 positions matching TRBD2. V shed 6 bases, J shed 0 bases, and the junction held 6 bases outside the gene matches. CDR3 length: 15 residues. Per germline, CDR1 MDHEN and CDR2 SYDVKM.

V is TRBV18 and J is TRBJ1-2; D may be TRBD1 (6 bases). The length of the CDR3 is 14 residues. Germline V CDR1 and CDR2: KGHSH, LQKENI. V was shortened by 3 bases and J by 3 bases, with 11 bases between the two germline ends. The CDR3 loop reads CASSPRGADYGYTF. CDR3 DNA: TGTGCCAGCTCACCGCGGGGGGCCGACTATGGCTACACCTTC.

The chain recombines TRBV6-5 with TRBJ1-2; D gene ambiguous. Germline-derived CDR1 and CDR2 are MNHEY and SVGAGI. The CDR3 loop spans 13 amino acids. V lost 0 bases, J lost 2 bases, and 4 bases lay in between. This chain's CDR3 is CASSYSANYGYTF. The CDR3 DNA sequence: TGTGCCAGCAGTTACTCGGCAAACTATGGCTACACCTTC.

The CDR3, as DNA: TGTGCCAGCAGCCACGGGACAGCGGGGTCCGCTGAAGCTTTCTTT. It specifies CASSHGTAGSAEAFF. The chain combines TRBV5-5 with TRBJ1-1, with 7 positions matching TRBD1. The CDR3 is made up of 15 amino acids. V lost 4 bases to trimming and J lost 6 bases; unmatched junction nucleotides: 12. Germline V gives CDR1 SGHKS, CDR2 YYEKEE (reference sequence).